This T cell receptor (beta chain) was sequenced in a study of cytomegalovirus exposure and HLA in healthy donors. Whole-study results and caveats: Rarity characterized most TCR sequences, yet some public TCRs appeared in many donors. 164 TCR beta chains were listed as cytomegalovirus-associated. Specificity of a few CMV-associated chains for CMV antigens was verified in vitro.

A remark on this clone: Its antigen remains unidentified.

The table came from immunoSEQ multiplex PCR; TCRdb's copy has only in-frame clones and leaves some out. The sample yields roughly 280,000 clones, about 86% seen once. This CDR3 has 16 amino acids. Trimming removed 5 bases at V and 2 bases at J, with 19 bases between. Germline assignment: CDR1 MNHEY and CDR2 SMNVEV (reference sequence). The rearrangement uses TRBV27 and TRBJ2-7; D possibly corresponds to TRBD2 (6 bases). This TCR derives from a young woman in good health and CMV-seronegative. The sequencing sample was made of PBMCs. CDR3 protein: CASSPSSGLLAYEQYF. DNA of the CDR3: TGTGCCAGCAGTCCATCCTCGGGACTTCTAGCCTACGAGCAGTACTTC.